Each of the 9 T cell receptor beta chains below was sequenced from the same sample in a study of shared clonotypes between healthy human individuals. The protocol was immunoSEQ multiplex PCR, while the TCRdb copy is restricted to in-frame clones and leaves out a portion. The sample includes about 1.1 million clones, approximately 80% of them seen just once. The sample taken for sequencing was memory CD4+ T cells from PBMCs. Subset: CD45RA-negative fraction. The origin of the receptors is a man aged 18-30 years in good health. Some clones in this sample may be carry-over from other donors' samples.

The CDR3 here is CASSLRWTGNEKLFF. CDR3 sequence (DNA): TGTGCCAGCAGTTTACGGTGGACGGGAAATGAAAAACTGTTTTTT. This chain connects TRBV27 to TRBJ1-4; no clear D gene. CDR1 MNHEY and CDR2 SMNVEV come from the germline V gene (reference sequence). The CDR3 loop spans 15 amino acids. V was shortened by 2 bases and J by 5 bases, with 12 bases between the two germline ends.

This rearrangement joins TRBV5-1 to TRBJ1-5; D perhaps matches TRBD1 (5 bases). In germline, CDR1 is SGHRS, CDR2 YFSETQ. This CDR3 has 15 amino acids. Trimming shortened V by 7 bases and J by 5 bases, and 19 bases separated the two germline ends. The CDR3 is CASREGRDGDQPQHF. CDR3 sequence (DNA): TGCGCCAGCCGAGAGGGCAGGGACGGCGATCAGCCCCAGCATTTT.

The chain recombines TRBV5-1 with TRBJ1-2; D is perhaps TRBD1 (6 bases). The V end was cut by 5 bases, the J end by 4 bases, with 18 bases between. The length of the CDR3 is 15 residues. Germline V gives CDR1 SGHRS, CDR2 YFSETQ. This chain's CDR3 is CASRYSGQWLYGYTF. The CDR3, as DNA: TGCGCCAGCAGGTACTCTGGACAGTGGCTCTATGGCTACACCTTC.

The chain carries TRBV5-1 and TRBJ1-1, with 10 bases lining up with TRBD1. Trimming cost V 3 bases and J 0 bases; bases outside gene matches: 8. Germline loops: CDR1 SGHRS, CDR2 YFSETQ. This CDR3 region has 17 residues. DNA of the CDR3: TGCGCCAGCAGCTCCCTCCCGGGACAGGGGATGAACACTGAAGCTTTCTTT. It translates to CASSSLPGQGMNTEAFF.

This clone was detected a few times. The same CDR3 also results from other DNA sequences found in this sample. This CDR3 reads CSASLTYEQYF. CDR3 DNA: TGCAGTGCTAGTCTTACCTACGAGCAGTACTTC. This chain links TRBV20-1 with TRBJ2-7; D is ambiguous. Germline V gene lookup returns CDR1 DFQATT and CDR2 SNEGSKA (reference sequence). V lost 3 bases to trimming and J lost 2 bases, with 5 bases between them. This CDR3 is built from 11 residues.

The J gene is TRBJ1-4, the V gene TRBV5-1, with 7 positions matching TRBD1. In germline, CDR1 is SGHRS, CDR2 YFSETQ. J lost 4 bases, V lost 3 bases, and 6 bases had no gene match. The length of the CDR3 is 15 residues. For the CDR3, the DNA is TGCGCCAGCAGCTCAAGGACAGGTCTTAATGAAAAACTGTTTTTT. Amino acids: CASSSRTGLNEKLFF.

This clone has more than one count but fewer than ten. The V call is TRBV5-1, the J call TRBJ2-1; D unclear. In germline, CDR1 is SGHRS, CDR2 YFSETQ. V lost 4 bases and J lost 0, with 11 bases in between. This CDR3 is built from 15 residues. CDR3 amino acids: CASSPTAHSYNEQFF. The CDR3 coding sequence is TGCGCCAGCAGCCCTACAGCGCACTCCTACAATGAGCAGTTCTTC.

V and J are TRBV7-3 and TRBJ1-1; D uncertain. The CDR3 contains 13 residues. Germline-derived CDR1 and CDR2 are SGHTA and FQGTGA. Trimming stripped 5 bases from V and 6 bases from J, with 13 bases between. The CDR3 nucleotides are TGTGCCAGCAGCCCCGCTATGAGAGCTGAAGCTTTCTTT. This codes for CASSPAMRAEAFF.

The chain is built from TRBV7-2 and TRBJ2-2; 8 bases are a match to TRBD1. V was clipped by 3 bases and J by 5 bases; unmatched bases: 14. This CDR3 spans 18 amino acids. Germline V CDR1 and CDR2: SGHTA, FQGNSA. CDR3 protein: CASSFRAGGAFGTGELFF. In DNA, the CDR3 is TGTGCCAGCAGCTTCAGGGCAGGGGGCGCTTTCGGAACCGGGGAGCTGTTTTTT.